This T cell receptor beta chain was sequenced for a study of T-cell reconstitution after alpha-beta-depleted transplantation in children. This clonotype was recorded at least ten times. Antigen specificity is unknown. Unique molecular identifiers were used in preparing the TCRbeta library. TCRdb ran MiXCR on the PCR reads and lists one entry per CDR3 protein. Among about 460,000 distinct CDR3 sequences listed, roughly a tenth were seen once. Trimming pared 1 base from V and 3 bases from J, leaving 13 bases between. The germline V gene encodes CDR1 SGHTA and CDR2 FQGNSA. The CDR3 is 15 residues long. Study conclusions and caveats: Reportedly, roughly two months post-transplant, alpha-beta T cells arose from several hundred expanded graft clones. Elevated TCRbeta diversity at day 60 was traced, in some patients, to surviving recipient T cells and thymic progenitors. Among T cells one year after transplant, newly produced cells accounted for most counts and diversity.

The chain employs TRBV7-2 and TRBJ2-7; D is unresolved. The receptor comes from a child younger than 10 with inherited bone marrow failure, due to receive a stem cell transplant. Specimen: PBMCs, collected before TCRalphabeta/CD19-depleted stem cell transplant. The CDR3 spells CASSLVERVLYEQYF. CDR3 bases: TGTGCCAGCAGCTTAGTCGAACGTGTTCTCTACGAGCAGTACTTC.